The text below deals with one T cell receptor beta chain. Trimming shortened V by 3 bases and J by 10 bases, and 16 bases separated the two germline ends. Germline lookup yields CDR1 SQVTM and CDR2 ANQGSEA. This CDR3 region has 13 residues. These data originate in a study of blood T cell repertoires in COVID-19. As handled by the study authors: Estimation of nucleated cell counts relied on the amplification of reference gene primers. Assay: immunoSEQ multiplex PCR; the TCRdb copy retains only in-frame clones and omits some. That table is the source of V, J and clone size, and D and trimming were worked out from the DNA. Seen here are approximately 200,000 clones, approximately 81% observed once, and the top ten hold about 10%.

The sequence came from a woman aged 80 or over with acute or convalescent COVID-19. Sequencing was carried out using peripheral blood. The V call is TRBV29-1, the J call TRBJ2-1, with a tentative D call TRBD1 (7 bases). CDR3 protein: CSVDRGALGEQFF. The CDR3 DNA follows: TGCAGCGTTGACAGGGGGGCATTGGGCGAGCAGTTCTTC.